The T cell receptor beta chain under discussion was sequenced for a study of T cell responses to AZD1222 COVID-19 vaccine. Study observations and caveats: In all cases, repertoires were sampled only after the peak T cell response. There were vaccine-associated CD4 TCRs across spike, dominant at 160-218 and 743-854. Two AZD1222 doses significantly raised spike-specific TCR breadth and depth over controls. In a largely white British group with more females than males, clonal diversity was possibly underestimated.

The method was immunoSEQ multiplex PCR; TCRdb's version includes in-frame clones alone and lacks a portion of them. Counted here are about 83,000 clones, 70% to 90% occurring once; the ten biggest clones make up roughly 3.2%. Concerning this clone itself: Its antigen is unidentified.

V was trimmed by 4 bases and J by 5 bases, leaving 18 bases between them. This CDR3 is built from 16 residues. Germline-derived CDR1 and CDR2 are SEHNR and FQNEAQ (reference sequence). The sequence was collected from an adult who received the AZD1222 COVID-19 vaccine. The source was peripheral blood, collected 28 days after the second AZD1222 dose. The genes are TRBV7-9 and TRBJ2-4, with D maybe TRBD1 (5 bases). The CDR3 nucleotides read TGTGCCAGCAGCTACCTTGGGGCCCCGAGAGAAAACATTCAGTACTTC. This translates into CASSYLGAPRENIQYF.